Each of the 27 T cell receptor beta chains below was sequenced from the same sample in a study of blood T cell repertoires in COVID-19. The table came from immunoSEQ multiplex PCR; TCRdb's copy has only in-frame clones and leaves some out. The data contain roughly 250,000 clones, about four fifths of them seen just once; the ten biggest clones take up 1.5% to 1.9%. The sample consisted of peripheral blood. These receptors were collected from a middle-aged woman who had recovered from COVID-19.

J is TRBJ2-1 and V is TRBV29-1; D is perhaps TRBD1 (6 bases). This CDR3 is built from 12 residues. Germline lookup yields CDR1 SQVTM and CDR2 ANQGSEA. V was trimmed by 8 bases and J by 3 bases, leaving 11 bases between them. CDR3: CSPMDSYNEQFF. CDR3 nucleotide sequence: TGCAGCCCCATGGACAGCTACAATGAGCAGTTCTTC.

The chain combines TRBV2 with TRBJ1-1, with a weak D call TRBD1 (6 bases). The CDR3 contains 12 residues. V lost 8 bases, J lost 6 bases, and 13 bases lay in between. Germline V gene lookup returns CDR1 SNHLY and CDR2 FYNNEI. CDR3 residues: CASVQGRAEAFF. The CDR3 region has the DNA TGTGCCAGCGTGCAGGGGAGGGCTGAAGCTTTCTTT.

This clone was seen only once. The chain has TRBV6-1 and TRBJ2-1; D gene ambiguous. Germline CDR1 MNHNS, CDR2 SASEGT. This CDR3 is 12 amino acids long. The V end lost 2 bases, the J end lost 9 bases, and 8 bases lay between the germline ends. CDR3 region: CASSEMWLEQFF. The CDR3 nucleotides read TGTGCCAGCAGTGAAATGTGGCTTGAGCAGTTCTTC.

This sequence joins TRBV28 and TRBJ1-5, with no clear D. Germline V lookup: CDR1 MDHEN, CDR2 SYDVKM. The V end was cut by 4 bases, the J end by 7 bases, with 11 bases between. This CDR3 is built from 13 residues. The CDR3 bases are TGTGCCAGCAGTTACAGCGGCGGGCAGCCCCAGCATTTT. It is translated as CASSYSGGQPQHF.

The CDR3 is CATRRDGDSPLHF. The DNA for the CDR3 is TGTGCCACCAGAAGAGACGGGGATTCACCCCTCCACTTT. The chain recombines TRBV6-5 with TRBJ1-6; the D is unclear. The CDR3 loop spans 13 amino acids. Germline V gene data show CDR1 as MNHEY and CDR2 as SVGAGI. Trimming removed 10 bases from V and 8 bases from J, with 15 bases in between.

This clone was seen only a few times. The gene calls are TRBV30 and TRBJ2-3, with TRBD2 identical over 9 bases. The germline CDR1 and CDR2 sequences are GTSNPN and SVGIG (reference sequence). There are 17 residues in the CDR3. J lost 6 bases, V lost 0 bases, and 13 bases had no gene match. In DNA, the CDR3 is TGTGCCTGGAGTGTAGGAAGACGCGGGGGGGGCCGGGATACGCAGTATTTT. Amino acid sequence: CAWSVGRRGGGRDTQYF.

The chain couples TRBV7-9 to TRBJ2-5, with TRBD2 identical over 12 bases. The CDR3 has 16 amino acids. Germline lookup yields CDR1 SEHNR and CDR2 FQNEAQ (reference sequence). Trimming removed 0 bases from V and 6 bases from J; junction bases left unmatched: 5. The CDR3, as DNA: TGTGCCAGCAGCTTAGCCGAGACTAGCGGGGGAAAGACCCAGTACTTC. Translation gives CASSLAETSGGKTQYF.

The V and J genes are TRBV18 and TRBJ2-7, with 9 bases fitting TRBD1. The CDR3 contains 13 residues. The germline CDR1 and CDR2 sequences are KGHSH and LQKENI. V lost 5 bases to trimming and J lost 7 bases; unmatched junction nucleotides: 6. Here the CDR3 DNA reads TGTGCCAGCTCATGGGACAGGGCGGGGGAGCAGTACTTC. Translated, it gives CASSWDRAGEQYF.

The chain joins TRBV28 to TRBJ2-1, with D possibly matching TRBD1 (6 bases). V was cut by 6 bases and J by 6 bases, with 15 bases left in between. This CDR3 has 14 amino acids. In germline, CDR1 is MDHEN, CDR2 SYDVKM. This CDR3 reads CASSGTRMGNEQFF. DNA of the CDR3: TGTGCCAGCAGCGGGACACGGATGGGCAATGAGCAGTTCTTC.

The genes are TRBV11-2 and TRBJ2-2; no firm D call. Germline assignment: CDR1 SGHAT and CDR2 FQNNGV. This CDR3 contains 15 residues. Trimming shortened V by 1 base and J by 1 base, and 7 bases separated the two germline ends. The CDR3 sequence: CASSLALMNTGELFF. CDR3 coding DNA: TGTGCCAGCAGCTTAGCACTGATGAACACCGGGGAGCTGTTTTTT.

This clone was seen a handful of times. The chain links TRBV10-3 to TRBJ2-1, with TRBD1 identical over 9 bases. Unmatched junction bases numbered 3, after V lost 5 bases and J lost 7 bases. This CDR3 has 13 amino acids. Germline CDR1 ENHRY, CDR2 SYGVKD. The DNA of the CDR3 is TGTGCCATCAGTACAGGGGGCTCTAATGAGCAGTTCTTC. Amino acid sequence: CAISTGGSNEQFF.

This clone was seen ten or more times. The chain joins TRBV9 to TRBJ1-2; D is uncertain. Between the trimmed V and J ends, which lost 1 base and 2 bases, there was a span of 9 bases. The germline CDR1 and CDR2 sequences are SGDLS and YYNGEE. The CDR3 extends over 14 amino acids. The CDR3 loop is CASSVSYRNYGYTF. The CDR3 DNA reads TGTGCCAGCAGCGTAAGTTACAGAAACTATGGCTACACCTTC. Together with reference TRBV9 and TRBJ1-2, the CDR3 gives the full variable domain: DSGVTQTPKHLITATGQRVTLRCSPRSGDLSVYWYQQSLDQGLQFLIQYYNGEERAKGNILERFSAQQFPDLHSELNLSSLELGDSALYFCASSVSYRNYGYTFGSGTRLTVV.

The rearrangement links TRBV2 to TRBJ1-1; 9 bases fit TRBD1. V dropped 6 bases and J dropped 4; count of bases not matched to a gene: 9. Germline assignment: CDR1 SNHLY and CDR2 FYNNEI. CDR3 length: 15 amino acids. Here the CDR3 DNA reads TGTGCCAGCAGACCCACGACAGGGGGTTCCACTGAAGCTTTCTTT. This encodes CASRPTTGGSTEAFF.

This clone is a singleton in its sample. This sequence joins TRBV18 and TRBJ2-4; D is possibly TRBD1 (6 bases). The CDR3 contains 13 residues. CDR1 is KGHSH, CDR2 LQKENI, per germline. Trimming pared 3 bases from V and 10 bases from J, leaving 13 bases between. The CDR3 DNA sequence: TGTGCCAGCTCACCTGAGAACAGGGAGATTCAGTACTTC. This encodes CASSPENREIQYF.

The chain links TRBV11-2 to TRBJ2-5; weak D call: TRBD1 (5 bases). The length of the CDR3 is 16 residues. Germline CDR1 is SGHAT and CDR2 is FQNNGV. V was trimmed by 4 bases and J by 1 base, leaving 16 bases between them. This CDR3 is CASSSLGVYLQETQYF. CDR3 bases: TGTGCCAGCAGCTCCCTAGGGGTGTACCTCCAAGAGACCCAGTACTTC.

This clone has more than one count but fewer than ten. The J gene is TRBJ2-7, the V gene TRBV28; TRBD1 matches 7 bases. CDR3 length equals 16 residues. In germline, CDR1 is MDHEN, CDR2 SYDVKM. J was trimmed by 2 bases and V by 5 bases; bases with no gene match: 12. CDR3 sequence (DNA): TGTGCCAGCAGTAACCAACAGGGGAGATCGGCCTACGAGCAGTACTTC. Its protein is CASSNQQGRSAYEQYF.

The V call is TRBV3-1 (or the pseudogene TRBV3-2), the J call TRBJ1-5; D is possibly TRBD1 (5 bases). The V end lost 3 bases, the J end lost 5 bases, and 8 bases lay between the germline ends. CDR3 size: 13 residues. Germline CDR1 and CDR2: LGHDT and YNNKEL (reference sequence). CDR3 amino acids: CASSQTADQPQHF. The CDR3 coding sequence is TGTGCCAGCAGCCAGACAGCAGATCAGCCCCAGCATTTT.

The rearrangement uses TRBV29-1 and TRBJ1-1, with TRBD1 identical over 9 bases. Losses at the gene ends were 5 bases for V and 5 bases for J; bases not matched to a gene: 12. Germline values: CDR1 SQVTM, CDR2 ANQGSEA. CDR3 length: 15 amino acids. CDR3 in DNA: TGCAGCGTTAACCTGGGACAGGGAGTTGGGACTGAAGCTTTCTTT. Amino acids: CSVNLGQGVGTEAFF.

This chain joins TRBV20-1 and TRBJ1-1, with D perhaps TRBD1 (5 bases). The CDR3 runs to 14 residues. Germline assignment: CDR1 DFQATT and CDR2 SNEGSKA (reference sequence). The V end was cut by 3 bases, the J end by 0 bases, with 11 bases between. The CDR3 DNA reads TGCAGTGCTAGTAGGGGCACTATGAACACTGAAGCTTTCTTT. Residues: CSASRGTMNTEAFF.

The rearrangement uses TRBV5-1 and TRBJ2-1; 10 bases are a match to TRBD2. The V gene's germline CDR1 is SGHRS and CDR2 YFSETQ. After removal of 0 bases from V and 8 bases from J, the junction contained 5 bases not matched to a gene. CDR3 length: 15 amino acids. CDR3 DNA sequence: TGCGCCAGCAGCTTGGAGGCTAGCGGGGGCTATGAGCAGTTCTTC. Translating gives CASSLEASGGYEQFF.

The chain carries TRBV4-1 and TRBJ2-3; the D gene is possibly TRBD2 (6 bases). Trimming shortened V by 2 bases and J by 2 bases, and 14 bases separated the two germline ends. The CDR3 spans 16 residues. Germline V CDR1 and CDR2: MGHRA, YSYEKL. CDR3 in DNA: TGCGCCAGCAGCCAATCCCCCGGGACTCTCACAGATACGCAGTATTTT. It translates to CASSQSPGTLTDTQYF.

This sequence joins TRBV3-1 (or the pseudogene TRBV3-2) and TRBJ1-1; D is unclear. Per germline, CDR1 LGHDT and CDR2 YNNKEL (reference sequence). The CDR3 contains 13 residues. V dropped 2 bases and J dropped 4 bases, with 8 bases sitting between them. The CDR3 loop reads CASSQTGSTEAFF. The CDR3 bases are TGTGCCAGCAGCCAAACCGGGAGCACTGAAGCTTTCTTT.

The chain combines TRBV6-6 with TRBJ2-1, with 11 bases matching TRBD1. V lost 7 bases and J lost 3; bases outside the gene matches: 8. In germline, CDR1 is MNHNY, CDR2 SVGAGI (reference sequence). The CDR3 consists of 16 residues. CDR3 residues: CASIRRTGGLYNEQFF. As DNA, the CDR3 is TGTGCCAGCATTAGGAGGACAGGGGGCCTCTACAATGAGCAGTTCTTC.

The chain has TRBV28 and TRBJ1-2; 7 bases map to TRBD1. In germline, CDR1 is MDHEN, CDR2 SYDVKM. CDR3 length: 14 amino acids. The V segment lost 6 bases and the J segment 3 bases; nucleotides outside the gene matches: 7. The CDR3 region has the DNA TGTGCCAGCAGCTACCCAGGACAGGACTATGGCTACACCTTC. The encoded protein is CASSYPGQDYGYTF.

The chain carries TRBV30 and TRBJ2-6; TRBD1 matches at 8 bases. The germline V gene has CDR1 GTSNPN and CDR2 SVGIG (reference sequence). CDR3 length: 17 amino acids. Unmatched junction bases numbered 14, after V lost 7 bases and J lost 3 bases. CDR3 sequence (DNA): TGTGCCTATGGACCGGGACAGGCCATCGTTGGGGCCAACGTCCTGACTTTC. Translation: CAYGPGQAIVGANVLTF.

The chain couples TRBV4-1 to TRBJ1-3; D is possibly TRBD1 (5 bases). Trimming took off 1 base at V and 2 bases at J, with 6 bases between the two ends. The CDR3 length is 14 residues. Germline lookup yields CDR1 MGHRA and CDR2 YSYEKL. The chain's CDR3 is CASSQGGTGNTIYF. As DNA, the CDR3 is TGCGCCAGCAGCCAAGGGGGCACTGGAAACACCATATATTTT.

V gene TRBV18 combines with J gene TRBJ2-5; D gene ambiguous. The CDR3 loop spans 12 amino acids. Germline CDR1 reads KGHSH; CDR2 reads LQKENI. Trimming removed 3 bases at V and 5 bases at J, with 7 bases between. The CDR3 here is CASSPPGETQYF. The CDR3 DNA reads TGTGCCAGCTCACCCCCCGGGGAGACCCAGTACTTC.